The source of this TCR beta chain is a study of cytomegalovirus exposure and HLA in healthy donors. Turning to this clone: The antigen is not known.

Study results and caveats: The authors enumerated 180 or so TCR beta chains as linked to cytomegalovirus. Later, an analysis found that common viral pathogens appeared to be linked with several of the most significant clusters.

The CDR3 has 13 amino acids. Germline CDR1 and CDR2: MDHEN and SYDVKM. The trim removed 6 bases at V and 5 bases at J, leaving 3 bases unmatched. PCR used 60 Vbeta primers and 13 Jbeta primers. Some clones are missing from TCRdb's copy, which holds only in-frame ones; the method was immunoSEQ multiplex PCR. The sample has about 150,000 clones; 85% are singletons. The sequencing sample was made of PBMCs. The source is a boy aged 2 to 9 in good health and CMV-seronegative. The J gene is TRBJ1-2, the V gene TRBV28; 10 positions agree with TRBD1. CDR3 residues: CASRWTGGYGYTF. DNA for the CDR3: TGTGCCAGCAGGTGGACAGGGGGTTATGGCTACACCTTC.